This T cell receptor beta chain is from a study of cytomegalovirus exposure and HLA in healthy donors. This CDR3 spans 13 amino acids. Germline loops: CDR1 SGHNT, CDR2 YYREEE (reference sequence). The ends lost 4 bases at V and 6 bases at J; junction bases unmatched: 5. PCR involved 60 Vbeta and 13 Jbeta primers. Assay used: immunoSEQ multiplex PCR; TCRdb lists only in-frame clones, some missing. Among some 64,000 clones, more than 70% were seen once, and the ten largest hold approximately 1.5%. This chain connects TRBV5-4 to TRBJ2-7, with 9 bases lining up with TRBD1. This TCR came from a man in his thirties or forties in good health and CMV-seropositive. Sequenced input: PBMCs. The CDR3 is CASSRDRVSEQYF. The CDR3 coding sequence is TGTGCCAGCAGCCGGGACAGGGTTAGCGAGCAGTACTTC. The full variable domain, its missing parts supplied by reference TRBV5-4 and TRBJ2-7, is ETGVTQSPTHLIKTRGQQVTLRCSSQSGHNTVSWYQQALGQGPQFIFQYYREEENGRGNFPPRFSGLQFPNYSSELNVNALELDDSALYLCASSRDRVSEQYFGPGTRLTVT.